Sequencing of this T cell receptor (beta chain) was carried out in a study of T cells in Graves' hyperthyroidism and ophthalmopathy (dated by TCRdb to the late 2010s). Concerning the study at large: Peripheral blood samples were taken at the time of initial diagnosis, prior to any treatment. TCR V-J signatures able to tell the groups apart were searched for in a discovery cohort of 95 to 100 patients, of whom roughly 42 had Graves' ophthalmopathy and about 55 had stable Graves' hyperthyroidism. Prospective prediction of ophthalmopathy was tested in an independent validation cohort consisting of about 20 hyperthyroidism patients and 15 to 17 patients who later progressed to ophthalmopathy. The approximately 90 discovery patients were randomly split 7:3 into training and test sets. The study also compared thyroid tissue and blood T-cell repertoires from about six Graves' hyperthyroidism patients. Following sampling, methimazole starting at 30 mg daily was given to hyperthyroidism patients, and high-dose intravenous methylprednisolone was given to ophthalmopathy patients. According to the paper, TCR Vbeta CDR3 sequencing was carried out on over 130 peripheral blood samples, which came from under 50 ophthalmopathy, fewer than 80 hyperthyroidism and some 17 progressor patients.

The paper's findings and limits, for the study overall: Sample size was not statistically predetermined, and blinding of investigators to group allocation was not performed. In validation, the model predicted progression to ophthalmopathy a median of about 6.5 months before onset, with about 67% sensitivity and just under 75% specificity. A 13 V-J signature model separated ophthalmopathy from stable hyperthyroidism, with roughly 88% sensitivity and 81.08% specificity in cross-validation and 80%/75% in testing. Blood samples also contained most of the expanded thyroid clonotypes (frequency above 0.001), which suggests that blood repertoires may reflect thyroid immune responses.

This clonotype was observed a handful of times. Its antigen is unknown. One base away there is no much larger clone; base qualities are not given. Ophthalmopathy patients had moderately to severely active disease, with a Clinical Activity Score of 3 or more, a NOSPECS grade of 4 or more, and a disease duration of less than 3 months. The study excluded patients with uncontrolled infections, other autoimmune diseases, pregnancy or lactation. Clinical symptoms, serum thyroxine and TRAb, thyroid ultrasound, and orbital computed tomography formed the basis for the diagnoses. PBMCs were separated from about 10 ml of fresh peripheral blood using Ficoll-Paque density gradient centrifugation. Total RNA was extracted using Trizol reagent, and RNA quality was assessed on an Agilent 2100 Bioanalyzer. The germline V gene encodes CDR1 KGHSY and CDR2 FQNENV. Inclusive of the bounding cysteine and phenylalanine, the CDR3 is 16 residues long. CDR3 DNA is the only sequence kept; it has 48 bases, read in frame from the first base. The V and J ends are trimmed by 4 bases and 4 bases, leaving 19 bases between them.

The TCR beta CDR3 regions were amplified from the RNA transcripts. For the first round of RT-PCR on the TCR CDR3, the HTBI primer set was used together with the Qiagen OneStep RT-PCR kit. Libraries were constructed in a second round of multiplex PCR, after which size selection and purification were carried out. Libraries were sequenced paired-end with 100 bp reads on an Illumina HiSeq2000. The paper's processing steps were these. SOAPnuke was used to process the raw data, throwing out any read that contained adapters or uncalled bases, had a mean Phred below 15, or lacked an exact constant-primer or identifier match. High-quality paired reads were merged using COPE v1.2.5, and each unique nucleotide sequence was defined as a clonotype. MiTCR v1.1 was used to align clonotypes to the IMGT TRBV, TRBD and TRBJ reference segments. The analysis included only V-J combinations with a frequency above 0.0001, which together covered around 99% of the repertoires. The TCS score was defined as F50 (clonal expansion) divided by E x V (chaos), with BLOSUM62-based TCRdist calculated between CDR3 peptides within each V-J. Welch's t-statistics and random forest reduced fewer than 550 V-J features to 13, which were used in a naive Bayes classifier (R e1071). TCRdb itself trimmed the public reads at Q25 with fastp, ran MiXCR and retained productive beta chains. Rows are unified per CDR3 protein, each entry keeping the most common DNA and genes. V and J calls and clone size were set by TCRdb, not the authors. Here the sample has 530,000 or so distinct CDR3 sequences; about 15% occur a single time. About 16% of the sample goes to the ten largest clones.

This TCR came from a woman between 18 and 29 years old with Graves' ophthalmopathy. The chain employs TRBV16 and TRBJ1-2, with an unclear D gene assignment. Sequenced material: blood. CDR3 protein: CASSRGGSPTFYGYTF. At the DNA level, the sequence is TGTGCCAGCAGCCGTGGAGGGTCCCCAACCTTCTATGGCTACACCTTC.